These 23 T cell receptor beta chains came from one sample sequenced in a study of Ad26.COV2.S vaccination and SARS-CoV-2 variants (dated by TCRdb to the early 2020s). Interpreted using the paper, the treatment or condition label stands for: roughly 19 received Ad26.COV2.S at low or high dose, single or two shots; 5 received placebo; per-sample allocation not given. For vaccine and placebo recipients, the sequenced repertoires came from samples collected on day 63 after the first injection. The library came from the immunoSEQ multiplex PCR assay. Not all clones reach the TCRdb copy of this immuneACCESS table, which keeps in-frame sequences only. Checked studies attribute under half of the gap to unresolved V genes and leave the rest unexplained. The sample table records around 450,000 clones; around 90% of these occur just once. The ten most abundant clones make up more than 9% of the sample. The input for sequencing was peripheral blood, taken in a trial of Ad26.COV2.S vaccine versus placebo. These receptors were obtained from a person between 18 and 60 years old who received the Ad26.COV2.S COVID-19 vaccine or a placebo.

The genes are TRBV27 and TRBJ2-7; 10 nucleotides match TRBD2. The V segment lost 0 bases and the J segment 3 bases; nucleotides outside the gene matches: 8. The CDR3 covers 17 residues. Germline CDR1 reads MNHEY; CDR2 reads SMNVEV (reference sequence). The CDR3 nucleotides read TGTGCCAGCAGTTTATCGCCTAGCGGGGGTGGGGTCTACGAGCAGTACTTC. It yields the protein CASSLSPSGGGVYEQYF.

This chain uses TRBV29-1 with TRBJ1-1; 8 bases map to TRBD1. Germline values: CDR1 SQVTM, CDR2 ANQGSEA. CDR3 size: 14 residues. The ends lost 5 bases at V and 2 bases at J; junction bases unmatched: 7. Here the CDR3 DNA reads TGCAGCGTTCTTTGGACAGGGCTAAACACTGAAGCTTTCTTT. As protein: CSVLWTGLNTEAFF.

The chain is built from TRBV5-6 and TRBJ1-2; no definite D call. The germline V and J ends were trimmed by 3 bases and 4 bases, with 13 bases remaining between them. Germline V lookup: CDR1 SGHDT, CDR2 YYEEEE. This CDR3 has 14 amino acids. CDR3 sequence reads: CASSSIALGYGYTF. As DNA, the CDR3 is TGTGCCAGCAGCTCCATCGCCTTAGGCTATGGCTACACCTTC.

Of note for this clone: Within the sample, other DNA sequences also encode this same CDR3. This rearrangement joins TRBV27 to TRBJ2-5, with D unresolved. Germline V gene lookup returns CDR1 MNHEY and CDR2 SMNVEV (reference sequence). Trimming stripped 2 bases from V and 4 bases from J, with 2 bases between. The CDR3 is 11 amino acids. CDR3: CASSLGETQYF. In DNA, the CDR3 is TGTGCCAGCAGTTTAGGAGAGACCCAGTACTTC.

This chain uses TRBV19 with TRBJ1-4; D is possibly TRBD1 (6 bases). The CDR3 has 16 amino acids. Germline CDR1 reads LNHDA; CDR2 reads SQIVND (reference sequence). Between the trimmed V and J ends, which lost 5 bases and 8 bases, there was a span of 21 bases. The CDR3: CASSVTVQGIREKLFF. The CDR3 nucleotides are TGTGCCAGTAGTGTAACCGTCCAGGGGATTAGGGAAAAACTGTTTTTT.

The chain couples TRBV27 to TRBJ2-7; 11 nucleotides agree with TRBD2. The germline CDR1 and CDR2 sequences are MNHEY and SMNVEV (reference sequence). The CDR3 runs to 16 residues. The ends lost 3 bases at V and 2 bases at J; junction bases unmatched: 6. CDR3 nucleotide sequence: TGTGCCAGCAGTTTCCTAGCGGGAGGTTTACCCTACGAGCAGTACTTC. Protein product: CASSFLAGGLPYEQYF.

The chain uses TRBV12-3 or TRBV12-4 and TRBJ2-7, with no clear D. The length of the CDR3 is 13 residues. The V end was cut by 5 bases, the J end by 2 bases, with 10 bases between. CDR3 sequence (DNA): TGTGCCAGCAGTCCAGCTCTAGCCTACGAGCAGTACTTC. Its protein is CASSPALAYEQYF.

As concerns this clone: Other nucleotide sequences in the sample specify the same CDR3. The rearrangement links TRBV30 to TRBJ2-7; D is ambiguous. Germline-derived CDR1 and CDR2 are GTSNPN and SVGIG (reference sequence). CDR3 length equals 12 residues. V was cut by 3 bases and J by 0 bases, with 6 bases left in between. CDR3 amino acids: CAWSESSYEQYF. Here the CDR3 DNA reads TGTGCCTGGAGCGAGAGCTCCTACGAGCAGTACTTC.

As to this clone: One end of the junction does not line up with germline, which may come from a read error. The chain carries TRBV6-2 or TRBV6-3 and TRBJ2-1; the D gene is possibly TRBD2 (6 bases). From germline, CDR1 is MNHEY and CDR2 SVGEGT. CDR3 size: 13 residues. The CDR3 here is CASSYSVGGWGIF. Here the CDR3 DNA reads TGTGCCAGCAGTTACTCGGTGGGAGGATGGGGTATCTTC.

J is TRBJ2-7 and V is TRBV6-2 or TRBV6-3; TRBD1 aligns across 9 bases. Per germline, CDR1 MNHEY and CDR2 SVGEGT. The length of the CDR3 is 14 residues. Trimming cost V 2 bases and J 2 bases; bases outside gene matches: 1. DNA of the CDR3: TGTGCCAGCAGTTACGGGGACAGGGCCTACGAGCAGTACTTC. This codes for CASSYGDRAYEQYF.

This rearrangement joins TRBV7-6 to TRBJ2-5; 11 nucleotides agree with TRBD2. J gave up 0 bases and V 4 bases, and 10 bases lay outside the gene matches. Germline V gene sequence: CDR1 SGHVS, CDR2 FNYEAQ. The CDR3 length is 18 residues. The CDR3 DNA is TGTGCCAGCAGCTCCAGTGGGACTAGCGGAGCCTACCAAGAGACCCAGTACTTC. Translating it yields CASSSSGTSGAYQETQYF.

The chain is built from TRBV5-4 and TRBJ2-7; D perhaps matches TRBD1 (5 bases). Trimming removed 2 bases at V and 3 bases at J, with 15 bases between. Germline values: CDR1 SGHNT, CDR2 YYREEE (reference sequence). The length of the CDR3 is 15 residues. The DNA of the CDR3 is TGTGCCAGCAGCTTTTCCGGGCGGCAGGGCTACGAGCAGTACTTC. Translation: CASSFSGRQGYEQYF.

The chain links TRBV29-1 to TRBJ2-1; TRBD2 aligns across 8 bases. Germline V gene lookup returns CDR1 SQVTM and CDR2 ANQGSEA. The CDR3 spans 13 residues. V lost 3 bases and J lost 8; bases outside the gene matches: 6. CDR3 sequence reads: CSVDGTRTDEQFF. In DNA form, the CDR3 reads TGCAGCGTTGATGGGACTAGGACGGATGAGCAGTTCTTC.

This chain links TRBV12-5 with TRBJ1-2, with unresolved D. The CDR3 is 11 amino acids. V shed 6 bases and J shed 6 bases, with 8 bases lying between them. Germline CDR1 reads LGHNT; CDR2 reads FRNRAP. Here the CDR3 DNA reads TGTGCTAGTGGCTCATCCCATGGCTACACCTTC. It is translated as CASGSSHGYTF.

The DNA of the CDR3 is TGCGCCAGTAGCGGGAGCTCCTACAATGAGCAGTTCTTC. Its translation: CASSGSSYNEQFF. This chain links TRBV4-1 with TRBJ2-1, with TRBD2 identical over 9 bases. Germline V gene sequence: CDR1 MGHRA, CDR2 YSYEKL. The CDR3 is 13 residues long. The ends lost 9 bases at V and 0 bases at J; junction bases unmatched: 0.

The chain is built from TRBV7-3 and TRBJ2-1; D is possibly TRBD2 (5 bases). In germline, CDR1 is SGHTA, CDR2 FQGTGA. This CDR3 is 11 amino acids long. Between the trimmed V and J ends, which lost 7 bases and 8 bases, there was a span of 9 bases. The DNA of the CDR3 is TGTGCCAGCACCGGGATCGATGAGCAGTTCTTC. Translated, it gives CASTGIDEQFF.

The chain joins TRBV4-1 to TRBJ2-7; weak D call: TRBD2 (5 bases). The ends were cut back, 2 bases at V and 3 bases at J, with 8 bases in the middle. CDR3 length equals 13 residues. Germline lookup yields CDR1 MGHRA and CDR2 YSYEKL. The CDR3 here is CASSQPGSYEQYF. The CDR3 bases are TGCGCCAGCAGCCAACCGGGGAGCTACGAGCAGTACTTC.

In DNA, the CDR3 is TGTGCCAGTAGTTTGTCAGGGACTATGAACACTGAAGCTTTCTTT. The encoded protein is CASSLSGTMNTEAFF. The V gene is TRBV19, the J gene TRBJ1-1, with a tentative D call TRBD1 (5 bases). Germline values: CDR1 LNHDA, CDR2 SQIVND (reference sequence). V lost 5 bases, J lost 0 bases, and 13 bases lay in between. This CDR3 region has 15 residues. Full variable domain (outside the CDR3, taken from reference TRBV19 and TRBJ1-1): DGGITQSPKYLFRKEGQNVTLSCEQNLNHDAMYWYRQDPGQGLRLIYYSQIVNDFQKGDIAEGYSVSREKKESFPLTVTSAQKNPTAFYLCASSLSGTMNTEAFFGQGTRLTVV.

The rearrangement links TRBV9 to TRBJ2-1; 7 nucleotides match TRBD2. The CDR3 contains 15 residues. With V trimmed by 2 bases and J by 0 bases, 2 bases remained unmatched. CDR1 is SGDLS and CDR2 is YYNGEE in the germline V gene. The CDR3 nucleotides read TGTGCCAGCAGCGTGGTAGCGGGCTCCTACAATGAGCAGTTCTTC. Translated: CASSVVAGSYNEQFF.

The chain joins TRBV5-1 to TRBJ2-2; 7 nucleotides align to TRBD1. V was pared by 4 bases and J by 0 bases, with 6 bases of the junction left unmatched. Per germline, CDR1 SGHRS and CDR2 YFSETQ. The CDR3 totals 16 residues. The CDR3 DNA reads TGCGCCAGCAGCGCCCGGACAGGCGCGAACACCGGGGAGCTGTTTTTT. Its translation is CASSARTGANTGELFF. Together with reference TRBV5-1 and TRBJ2-2, the CDR3 gives the full variable domain: KAGVTQTPRYLIKTRGQQVTLSCSPISGHRSVSWYQQTPGQGLQFLFEYFSETQRNKGNFPGRFSGRQFSNSRSEMNVSTLELGDSALYLCASSARTGANTGELFFGEGSRLTVL.

The chain is built from TRBV7-9 and TRBJ2-2, with D perhaps matching TRBD2 (6 bases). This CDR3 is 16 amino acids long. The germline V and J ends were trimmed by 4 bases and 5 bases, with 17 bases remaining between them. The V gene's germline CDR1 is SEHNR and CDR2 FQNEAQ (reference sequence). CDR3 sequence: CASSSDMIRETGELFF. As DNA, the CDR3 is TGTGCCAGCAGCTCGGATATGATTCGGGAGACCGGGGAGCTGTTTTTT. Full variable domain (remainder filled in from reference TRBV7-9 and TRBJ2-2): DTGVSQNPRHKITKRGQNVTFRCDPISEHNRLYWYRQTLGQGPEFLTYFQNEAQLEKSRLLSDRFSAERPKGSFSTLEIQRTEQGDSAMYLCASSSDMIRETGELFFGEGSRLTVL.

The chain has TRBV2 and TRBJ2-1, with TRBD2 identical over 7 bases. The CDR3 is made up of 15 amino acids. Germline CDR1 reads SNHLY; CDR2 reads FYNNEI. J gave up 4 bases and V 4 bases, and 7 bases lay outside the gene matches. CDR3 sequence reads: CASSVGGSSYNEQFF. The CDR3 coding sequence is TGTGCCAGCAGTGTTGGCGGGAGTTCGTACAATGAGCAGTTCTTC.

On this clone itself: The same CDR3 arises from other DNA sequences in this sample as well. The chain joins TRBV18 to TRBJ1-4; 8 bases agree with TRBD1. After removal of 3 bases from V and 7 bases from J, the junction contained 4 bases not matched to a gene. CDR3 length equals 14 residues. The germline gives CDR1 KGHSH, CDR2 LQKENI. CDR3 sequence (DNA): TGTGCCAGCTCACCGACAGGGGAGCGTGAAAAACTGTTTTTT. As protein: CASSPTGEREKLFF. Full variable domain (rest looked up from reference TRBV18 and TRBJ1-4): NAGVMQNPRHLVRRRGQEARLRCSPMKGHSHVYWYRQLPEEGLKFMVYLQKENIIDESGMPKERFSAEFPKEGPSILRIQQVVRGDSAAYFCASSPTGEREKLFFGSGTQLSVL.